This T cell receptor (beta chain) is from a study of CD8+ T cells in alopecia areata (dated by TCRdb to the late 2010s). With respect to the entire study: High-throughput TCRbeta sequencing was used to examine T cell clonal expansion in alopecia areata in both the C3H/HeJ mouse model and human patients. Scalp tissue and sorted CD4+ and CD8+ peripheral blood T cells from patchy and totalis/universalis alopecia areata patients and from healthy controls were covered by human TCRbeta sequencing. Clonality in the scalp was compared among normal scalp (n=4), patchy alopecia areata scalp (n=8), and alopecia totalis/universalis scalp (n=8). RNA was obtained with the PAXgene miRNA kit for fixed scalp, the miRNeasy kit for PBMCs, and the RNeasy kit for mouse skin. Amplification of TCRbeta CDR3 regions was done by immunoSEQ multiplex PCR using 35 Vbeta forward primers and 13 Jbeta reverse primers.

The library was prepared using the immunoSEQ multiplex PCR assay. RNA was extracted from all samples and reverse transcribed into cDNA as template for TCR sequencing. First-strand cDNA was synthesized with SuperScript III using a 2:1 mix of oligo-dT and random hexamers. Amplification bias was assessed with a synthetic immune receptor repertoire, and residual bias was removed computationally. The authors' pipeline ran thus. Raw reads were preprocessed for error removal, and CDR3 was defined according to IMGT conventions as running from the conserved cysteine to phenylalanine. Clonality was calculated as 1 minus Shannon entropy normalized by log2 of the number of productive unique TCRs. Whether scalp clones were CD4 or CD8 was inferred by matching scalp TCRbeta sequences against CD4 and CD8 repertoires sorted from blood. Drawn from immuneACCESS, this table holds only the in-frame rearrangements with V and J called that TCRdb kept. Clones are partly lost; checked studies trace under half to an unresolved V gene and leave the rest unexplained. The V and J calls and clone size were taken over from that table, and D and trimming were inferred from the DNA. Within this sample are 150,000 or so clones, with approximately 60% of them counted one time only. About 4.4% of the sample comes from the top ten.

This clone was recorded a few times. It has no known antigen specificity. Base-call qualities are not available, and no considerably larger clone is one nucleotide away. PBMCs were isolated by density centrifugation and stained for CD3, CD4 and CD8, after which CD4+ and CD8+ T cells were sorted on a FACSAria. Scalp biopsies and blood samples were obtained from unaffected controls. The CDR3 contains 12 residues, cysteine and phenylalanine counted. Only the CDR3 region is kept as DNA, spanning 36 bases read in frame from base 1. V is shortened by 8 bases, J by 2 bases, and the region joining them spans 9 bases. CDR1 and CDR2 were assigned from the germline V gene as MGHRA and YSYEKL. General conclusions and limits of the study: Compared with normal scalp, lesional scalp, particularly in alopecia totalis/universalis, had higher clonality and more expanded CD8+ clones, which suggests antigenic drive. Shared TCR sequences between patients were less evident than in mice, which may be partly attributable to HLA diversity in the patient population. Unlike mouse skin, which is dominated by gammadelta T cells, normal human skin has resident alphabeta T cells that are also sequenced, and this complicates analysis of the scalp TCR repertoire.

Sequencing was carried out using CD4+ T cells sorted from blood. This clonotype was sampled from a human donor in good health. The V and J segments used are TRBV4-1 and TRBJ2-5; the D gene is possibly TRBD1, with 6 bases matching. This receptor has the CDR3 CASSRGQETQYF. The DNA is as follows: TGCGCCAGCTCGAGGGGGCAAGAGACCCAGTACTTC.